This T cell receptor beta chain was obtained from a study of cytomegalovirus exposure and HLA in healthy donors. As regards this clone: Its antigen remains unknown.

In the PCR, 60 Vbeta and 13 Jbeta primers were used. Method: immunoSEQ multiplex PCR; TCRdb's copy keeps in-frame clones and lacks some. The sample includes some 91,000 clones, 65% to 85% seen only once; the top ten take around 3.2%. Overall study findings and caveats: CMV serostatus was the sole immune exposure information available.

Germline V gene lookup returns CDR1 MGHRA and CDR2 YSYEKL. CDR3 length equals 15 residues. Trimming shortened V by 1 base and J by 2 bases, and 12 bases separated the two germline ends. The clonotype originates from a man aged 40-49 years in good health and CMV-seronegative. The V and J genes are TRBV4-1 and TRBJ2-7; no reliable D call. Sequenced: PBMCs. CDR3 bases: TGCGCCAGCAGCCAAGGATCGGGTAGTACCTACGAGCAGTACTTC. Amino acids: CASSQGSGSTYEQYF.